The clone carrying this T cell receptor beta chain was found many times. The data stem from a study of regulatory T cells in long-lasting Graves disease. Regarding time point: newly diagnosed GD, antithyroid drugs for less than 3 months. PBMC RNA served as the TCR library source. The CDR3 extends over 13 amino acids. Deletions cut 3 bases from V and 1 base from J, with 6 bases between. Arm-PCR of CDR3 regions and iRepertoire HTBI primers were the basis on which TCR beta libraries were built. TCRdb reanalysed the multiplex PCR reads using MiXCR and keeps one entry per CDR3 protein. This sample yields about 540,000 distinct CDR3 sequences, of which about 13% are seen a single time; over 7.5% belongs to the top ten. The data also belong to a second study, concerning T cells in Graves' hyperthyroidism and ophthalmopathy.

This clonotype originated in a young man with Graves disease. V is TRBV12-3 or TRBV12-4 and J is TRBJ1-1; perhaps TRBD1 as D (5 bases). Sample: peripheral blood mononuclear cells (PBMCs), taken at new diagnosis, from a patient treated with antithyroid drugs. The CDR3 loop is CASSFTGNTEAFF. CDR3 nucleotides: TGTGCCAGCAGTTTCACAGGGAACACTGAAGCTTTCTTT.